Each of the 24 T cell receptor beta chains below was sequenced from the same sample in a study of cytomegalovirus exposure and HLA in healthy donors. The primer mix had 60 Vbeta and 13 Jbeta primers. Libraries were prepared by immunoSEQ multiplex PCR; TCRdb keeps only in-frame clonotypes and omits some of them. The top ten clones hold 5% to 6.5% of a sample with about 120,000 clones, over 8.5% of them seen once. Sequenced sample: PBMCs. The receptors here all came from a middle-aged woman in good health and CMV-seropositive.

The chain is built from TRBV15 and TRBJ2-3; 9 bases align to TRBD2. With V trimmed by 4 bases and J by 3 bases, 8 bases remained unmatched. The CDR3 length is 16 residues. Germline V gives CDR1 LNHNV, CDR2 YYDKDF (reference sequence). CDR3 residues: CATSIPGAGGTDTQYF. In DNA, the CDR3 is TGTGCCACCAGCATCCCCGGAGCGGGGGGAACAGATACGCAGTATTTT.

This clone occurred a few times. The J gene is TRBJ1-1, the V gene TRBV7-6, with unresolved D. The V end was cut by 1 base, the J end by 4 bases, with 7 bases between. The length of the CDR3 is 13 residues. Germline loops: CDR1 SGHVS, CDR2 FNYEAQ. Written as DNA, the CDR3 is TGTGCCAGCAGCTTAGGAGAGGGCACTGAAGCTTTCTTT. It translates to CASSLGEGTEAFF.

V usage is TRBV5-1 and J usage is TRBJ2-5; 13 nucleotides agree with TRBD2. The junction had 6 bases not matched to a gene; V was cut back by 0 bases and J by 4 bases. CDR1 SGHRS and CDR2 YFSETQ come from the germline V gene. The length of the CDR3 is 17 residues. The chain's CDR3 is CASSLELAGGPTETQYF. Here the CDR3 DNA reads TGCGCCAGCAGCTTGGAACTAGCGGGGGGGCCGACAGAGACCCAGTACTTC.

This clone occurred a few times. This chain's CDR3 is CASSLVRNRAYEQYF. Here the CDR3 DNA reads TGTGCCAGCAGTCTGGTCCGGAACAGGGCCTACGAGCAGTACTTC. V is TRBV27 and J is TRBJ2-7; D is perhaps TRBD1 (6 bases). V was trimmed by 5 bases and J by 2 bases, leaving 16 bases between them. Germline-derived CDR1 and CDR2 are MNHEY and SMNVEV (reference sequence). This CDR3 comprises 15 residues.

V usage is TRBV11-2 and J usage is TRBJ2-1; TRBD1 matches 10 bases. The CDR3 sequence is 16 residues long. CDR1 and CDR2 (germline): SGHAT, FQNNGV. V dropped 2 bases and J dropped 5; count of bases not matched to a gene: 6. The CDR3 sequence is CASSLSLDRGHNEQFF. In DNA, the CDR3 is TGTGCCAGCAGCTTAAGTCTCGACAGGGGGCACAATGAGCAGTTCTTC. Supplemented by reference TRBV11-2 and TRBJ2-1, the full variable domain reads EAGVAQSPRYKIIEKRQSVAFWCNPISGHATLYWYQQILGQGPKLLIQFQNNGVVDDSQLPKDRFSAERLKGVDSTLKIQPAKLEDSAVYLCASSLSLDRGHNEQFFGPGTRLTVL.

This clone turned up a few times. The rearrangement uses TRBV27 and TRBJ1-5, with D perhaps matching TRBD1 (6 bases). Trimming pared 4 bases from V and 0 bases from J, leaving 13 bases between. Germline CDR1 and CDR2: MNHEY and SMNVEV (reference sequence). This CDR3 region has 16 residues. DNA for the CDR3: TGTGCCAGCAGTTCTTCAGGGGTGTCTAGCAATCAGCCCCAGCATTTT. It translates to CASSSSGVSSNQPQHF.

The chain couples TRBV15 to TRBJ2-1; D possibly corresponds to TRBD1 (8 bases). V was clipped by 1 base and J by 8 bases, with 15 bases between them. The CDR3 sequence is 15 residues long. Germline lookup yields CDR1 LNHNV and CDR2 YYDKDF (reference sequence). CDR3 residues: CATSRGGQGGDEQFF. CDR3 bases: TGTGCCACCAGCAGAGGTGGACAGGGAGGGGATGAGCAGTTCTTC.

This clone was seen more than once but under ten times. CDR3 DNA: TGTGCCAGCAGCGTCCGCGCGGGGGACGGCACAGATACGCAGTATTTT. Amino acids: CASSVRAGDGTDTQYF. The chain uses TRBV11-2 and TRBJ2-3, with TRBD2 matching over 7 bases. CDR3 length: 16 amino acids. Per the germline V gene, CDR1 is SGHAT and CDR2 is FQNNGV. The J segment lost 1 base and the V segment lost 5 bases, leaving 9 bases of the junction unmatched.

In its sample, this clone was seen a few times. V usage is TRBV18 and J usage is TRBJ2-7, with D unresolved. There are 13 residues in the CDR3. The V end lost 1 base, the J end lost 4 bases, and 8 bases lay between the germline ends. Germline-derived CDR1 and CDR2 are KGHSH and LQKENI. The CDR3 DNA reads as TGTGCCAGCTCACCACTATCCGGTTACGAGCAGTACTTC. Its protein product is CASSPLSGYEQYF.

The genes are TRBV19 and TRBJ1-2, with 8 bases aligning to TRBD1. CDR1 and CDR2 (germline): LNHDA, SQIVND (reference sequence). Losses at the gene ends were 5 bases for V and 1 base for J; bases not matched to a gene: 3. This CDR3 is built from 14 residues. The CDR3 region has the DNA TGTGCCAGTAGTCAACAGGGGGGTAACTATGGCTACACCTTC. Amino acids: CASSQQGGNYGYTF.

The table lists this clone with a few counts. The chain recombines TRBV7-6 with TRBJ2-7; D might be TRBD1 (7 bases). This CDR3 is built from 19 residues. Between the trimmed V and J ends, which lost 1 base and 2 bases, there was a span of 24 bases. Germline lookup yields CDR1 SGHVS and CDR2 FNYEAQ. The CDR3 nucleotides are TGTGCCAGCAGCTTAGATAAGGGGAGGAGACAGGGCTCCCCCTACGAGCAGTACTTC. It encodes CASSLDKGRRQGSPYEQYF. Filled out from reference TRBV7-6 and TRBJ2-7, the complete variable domain reads GAGVSQSPRYKVTKRGQDVALRCDPISGHVSLYWYRQALGQGPEFLTYFNYEAQQDKSGLPNDRFSAERPEGSISTLTIQRTEQRDSAMYRCASSLDKGRRQGSPYEQYFGPGTRLTVT.

The V call is TRBV5-1, the J call TRBJ2-2; 7 bases align to TRBD1. Germline V CDR1 and CDR2: SGHRS, YFSETQ. CDR3 length: 16 amino acids. Germline trimming cut 4 bases from V and 3 bases from J; bases unmatched to any gene: 9. The CDR3 is CASSHRTGSDTGELFF. DNA for the CDR3: TGCGCCAGCAGCCACAGGACAGGCTCGGACACCGGGGAGCTGTTTTTT. Supplemented by reference TRBV5-1 and TRBJ2-2, the full variable domain reads KAGVTQTPRYLIKTRGQQVTLSCSPISGHRSVSWYQQTPGQGLQFLFEYFSETQRNKGNFPGRFSGRQFSNSRSEMNVSTLELGDSALYLCASSHRTGSDTGELFFGEGSRLTVL.

This clone came up a few times. V usage is TRBV27 and J usage is TRBJ2-7, with TRBD1 as a possible D gene (6 bases). Between the trimmed V and J ends, which lost 2 bases and 0 bases, there was a span of 11 bases. This CDR3 is built from 15 residues. Germline V gives CDR1 MNHEY, CDR2 SMNVEV (reference sequence). DNA for the CDR3: TGTGCCAGCAGTTTAAGGGGGTCCAGCTCCTACGAGCAGTACTTC. Its protein product is CASSLRGSSSYEQYF.

This sequence joins TRBV18 and TRBJ1-2; 8 nucleotides line up with TRBD1. Germline CDR1 and CDR2: KGHSH and LQKENI. The length of the CDR3 is 17 residues. Trimming took 3 bases from V and 7 from J; bases not matched to a gene: 16. CDR3 in amino acids: CASSPWGTGHLGAGYTF. CDR3 coding DNA: TGTGCCAGCTCACCTTGGGGGACAGGACATCTAGGGGCTGGCTACACCTTC. The variable domain in full, with the rest retrieved from reference TRBV18 and TRBJ1-2, is NAGVMQNPRHLVRRRGQEARLRCSPMKGHSHVYWYRQLPEEGLKFMVYLQKENIIDESGMPKERFSAEFPKEGPSILRIQQVVRGDSAAYFCASSPWGTGHLGAGYTFGSGTRLTVV.

This clone was observed a handful of times. The chain is built from TRBV2 and TRBJ2-1, with D perhaps TRBD2 (7 bases). The CDR3 has 16 residues. Germline V gene data show CDR1 as SNHLY and CDR2 as FYNNEI. Trimming took 8 bases from V and 3 from J, leaving 20 bases between them. The CDR3 DNA follows: TGTGCCAGCTACGGGGGGCCAGGCTCCAGCTACAATGAGCAGTTCTTC. Translated: CASYGGPGSSYNEQFF.

This clone occurred a few times. This chain joins TRBV7-2 and TRBJ1-2, with D hard to call. Germline assignment: CDR1 SGHTA and CDR2 FQGNSA. V gave up 5 bases and J gave up 0 bases, with 13 bases separating them. The CDR3 runs to 15 residues. Written as DNA, the CDR3 is TGTGCCAGCAGCCCGACGACGGAGTCTAACTATGGCTACACCTTC. It is translated as CASSPTTESNYGYTF. Full variable domain (outside the CDR3, taken from reference TRBV7-2 and TRBJ1-2): GAGVSQSPSNKVTEKGKDVELRCDPISGHTALYWYRQSLGQGLEFLIYFQGNSAPDKSGLPSDRFSAERTGGSVSTLTIQRTQQEDSAVYLCASSPTTESNYGYTFGSGTRLTVV.

This chain connects TRBV11-3 to TRBJ2-2, with D perhaps TRBD1 (5 bases). The length of the CDR3 is 15 residues. The V and J ends lost 2 bases and 3 bases respectively, with 10 bases between them. The germline gives CDR1 SGHNT, CDR2 YENEEA. The CDR3, as DNA: TGTGCCAGCAGCTTACAGGGTTCGGACACCGGGGAGCTGTTTTTT. It translates to CASSLQGSDTGELFF.

The chain joins TRBV5-1 to TRBJ2-7; 7 bases are a match to TRBD2. Germline lookup yields CDR1 SGHRS and CDR2 YFSETQ. V shed 7 bases, J shed 4 bases, and the junction held 11 bases outside the gene matches. This CDR3 spans 14 amino acids. In DNA, the CDR3 is TGCGCCAGCTCCGAGGAGGCTAGCGGTTACGAGCAGTACTTC. It translates to CASSEEASGYEQYF.

The gene calls are TRBV6-6 and TRBJ2-2; TRBD1 aligns across 9 bases. CDR3 length equals 15 residues. Trimming took 6 bases from V and 4 from J; bases not matched to a gene: 6. Looked up from germline, CDR1 is MNHNY and CDR2 is SVGAGI (reference sequence). CDR3 nucleotides: TGTGCCAGCAGCTACAGGGGGCTGGTCACCGGGGAGCTGTTTTTT. This codes for CASSYRGLVTGELFF.

There are a few counts of this clone. Other DNA sequences within the sample encode an identical CDR3. This chain uses TRBV27 with TRBJ2-7; TRBD1 is a possible D gene (5 bases). The CDR3 contains 13 residues. Germline values: CDR1 MNHEY, CDR2 SMNVEV (reference sequence). V was pared by 4 bases and J by 5 bases, with 12 bases between. CDR3 residues: CASSSIIGDEQYF. CDR3 nucleotides: TGTGCCAGCAGTTCAATTATAGGGGACGAGCAGTACTTC.

The chain recombines TRBV5-1 with TRBJ1-4; the D gene is possibly TRBD1 (6 bases). Germline CDR1 SGHRS, CDR2 YFSETQ. The CDR3 spans 15 residues. The V gene lost 6 bases and the J gene lost 8 bases, with 20 bases spanning the gap. CDR3 nucleotide sequence: TGCGCCAGCACCGAGGGGGGGCGTAGTACGGAAAAACTGTTTTTT. It encodes CASTEGGRSTEKLFF.

Only a few counts were recorded for this clone. V gene TRBV7-2 combines with J gene TRBJ2-5; 9 bases fit TRBD2. The end of the DNA is better explained by TRBJ2-7, so the J call may be wrong. The length of the CDR3 is 14 residues. Per the germline V gene, CDR1 is SGHTA and CDR2 is FQGNSA. This chain's CDR3 is CASSLGLADYEQYF. For the CDR3, the DNA is TGTGCCAGCAGCTTAGGACTAGCGGATTACGAGCAGTACTTC.

In DNA, the CDR3 is TGTGCCAGCAGCCGAGGTGGGCAGGGGGGAGGAGAGCAGTACTTC. Its translation is CASSRGGQGGGEQYF. J is TRBJ2-7 and V is TRBV7-6; the D gene is possibly TRBD1 (7 bases). This CDR3 has 15 amino acids. The V end was cut by 5 bases, the J end by 7 bases, with 21 bases between. The germline gives CDR1 SGHVS, CDR2 FNYEAQ.

This clone was found a few times. This rearrangement joins TRBV4-1 to TRBJ2-7; D may be TRBD1 (5 bases). There are 14 residues in the CDR3. Germline V gene data show CDR1 as MGHRA and CDR2 as YSYEKL. Trimming cost V 3 bases and J 3 bases, with 12 bases left between them. CDR3 sequence reads: CASSQALQGYEQYF. CDR3 in DNA: TGCGCCAGCAGCCAGGCCCTCCAGGGCTACGAGCAGTACTTC.